The TCR beta chain described here comes from a study of cytomegalovirus exposure and HLA in healthy donors. In regard to this clone: The antigen remains unidentified.

Profiled with immunoSEQ multiplex PCR; TCRdb holds only in-frame clones, not every one. The table records approximately 170,000 clones, just under 85% of them present only once. Overall study results and limits: The authors confirmed in vitro that three CMV-associated chains were specific for CMV antigens. A later analysis found first-cohort TCR clusters tended to co-occur in the 120 or so validation repertoires.

The CDR3 is 14 amino acids. Trimming removed 5 bases at V and 3 bases at J, with 11 bases between. CDR1 SGHVS and CDR2 FNYEAQ come from the germline V gene. The material sequenced was PBMCs. This chain joins TRBV7-6 and TRBJ1-5, with no clear D. The sequence was collected from a man aged 25-45 years in good health and CMV-seropositive. This CDR3 is CASSPQDYNQPQHF. The CDR3 DNA is TGTGCCAGCAGCCCTCAGGATTACAATCAGCCCCAGCATTTT.